The subject of this entry is one T cell receptor (beta chain). Antigen specificity is unknown. This could be a read error, since a much larger clone is one nucleotide away. This sample's time point: patch test 1, 2 weeks after DPC sensitization. Regarding treatment: therapeutic diphenylcyclopropenone sensitization with weekly scalp DPC. Donors, patients with alopecia ranging from 18 to 70 years old and judged suitable for DPC, provided samples. The data derive from a study of human T cells and chemical hapten exposure. Whole-study context: Sensitization employed 2% DPC on about 2 cm by about 2 cm of upper inner arm skin. Patients' scalps got diphenylcyclopropenone weekly throughout the approximately 23-week study. Study outcomes and limitations: Those TCRs sitting above 1 in 1000 frequency stayed the same with DPC sensitization.

The germline V gene encodes CDR1 DFQATT and CDR2 SNEGSKA (reference sequence). The CDR3 totals 14 residues. TCRdb reprocessed the RACE reads with MiXCR, giving one entry per CDR3 protein. The sample holds roughly 360,000 distinct CDR3 sequences, around 4.8% seen once. Sequences were derived from whole blood, sampled in connection with sensitization to the hapten diphenylcyclopropenone (DPC). The chain is built from TRBV20-1 and TRBJ1-1; D is possibly TRBD1 (6 bases). The origin of this receptor is a woman aged 45 to 65 with alopecia areata. Some clones in this sample may be carry-over from other donors' samples. Here the CDR3 reads CCAVGGVGGTEAFF. The CDR3 region has the DNA TGCTGTGCAGTGGGGGGCGTCGGGGGCACTGAAGCTTTCTTT.